This T cell receptor beta chain emerged from a study of shared clonotypes between healthy human individuals. Findings and caveats of the study: Unshared clonotypes carried lower generation probabilities than those common to all four donors.

Only Caucasian adults living in Nashville, Tennessee served as donors. The CDR3 contains 12 residues. The germline V and J ends were trimmed by 5 bases and 6 bases, with 9 bases remaining between them. Per the germline V gene, CDR1 is SGHTA and CDR2 is FQGNSA. Comments on this clone: Its matching antigen is unknown.

For every subset, genomic DNA was evenly distributed across several immunoSEQ plates. Replicate sorted-subset PCRs were loaded with roughly 190 ng DNA, tens of thousands of T cell genomes. Method: immunoSEQ multiplex PCR; TCRdb's copy keeps in-frame clones and lacks some. This table holds around 1.4 million clones, around 98.5% found once. The TCR was taken from a man aged 25-45 years in good health. Sequenced: naive CD4+ T cells sorted from blood. As to subset: CD45RA+ positively selected. The rearrangement links TRBV7-2 to TRBJ2-3; D uncertain. CDR3 residues: CASSPDTDTQYF. The CDR3 region has the DNA TGTGCCAGCAGCCCCGACACGGATACGCAGTATTTT.